The rows below give T cell receptor beta chains drawn from one sample of a study of response to subunit inactivated influenza vaccine. TCRdb re-derived calls from the RT-PCR reads in MiXCR, one entry per CDR3 protein. The sample has hundreds of thousands of distinct CDR3 sequences; 9.5% to 15% are singletons. This specimen consisted of non-naive T cells sorted from PBMCs, obtained 14 to 15 days before vaccination. These receptors were collected from a man aged 50 to 59 who received an inactivated influenza vaccine. The CDR3 runs from the conserved cysteine through the conserved F or W. The order of the fields is D gene, V gene, clone size, J gene, CDR3 protein, CDR3 DNA. A D gene is named only where the DNA matches it firmly. For some rows the clone size is stated as once, few or many, or as a class when expanded; others skip it.

>TRBD2|TRBV4-3|NA|TRBJ2-1
CASSQWASGTYNEQFF
TGCGCCAGCAGCCAATGGGCTAGCGGAACTTACAATGAGCAGTTCTTC
>NA|TRBV2|few|TRBJ2-3
CASSEVLVSDTQYF
TGTGCCAGCAGTGAAGTCCTAGTGTCAGATACGCAGTATTTT
>NA|TRBV4-1|few|TRBJ2-7
CASSQFVGSRGEQYF
TGCGCCAGCAGCCAATTTGTGGGGTCCAGGGGTGAGCAGTACTTC
>TRBD2|TRBV20-1|NA|TRBJ2-1
CSAWGLAGTNEQFF
TGCAGTGCTTGGGGACTAGCGGGGACCAATGAGCAGTTCTTC
>TRBD1|TRBV30|NA|TRBJ2-1
CAWSSGTVGKQFF
TGTGCCTGGAGCTCCGGGACAGTTGGTAAGCAGTTCTTC
>TRBD2|TRBV24-1|NA|TRBJ2-1
CPTSDSPSGRVDEQFF
TGTCCCACCAGTGATTCCCCTAGCGGGAGGGTCGATGAGCAGTTCTTC
>NA|TRBV7-2|NA|TRBJ1-5
CASSQRFNQPQHF
TGTGCCAGCAGCCAAAGATTCAATCAGCCCCAGCATTTT
>NA|TRBV7-8|many|TRBJ2-1
CASSSIERGEQFF
TGTGCCAGCAGCTCAATAGAGAGAGGTGAGCAGTTCTTC
>TRBD2|TRBV20-1|few|TRBJ2-1
CSAPAGGHRSDEQFF
TGCAGTGCTCCAGCGGGGGGTCATCGGTCCGATGAGCAGTTCTTC
>NA|TRBV18|many|TRBJ2-5
CASSPVAETQYF
TGTGCCAGCTCACCCGTCGCAGAGACCCAGTACTTC
>TRBD2|TRBV4-2|few|TRBJ2-5
CASSQGSGLAGDQETQYF
TGTGCCAGCAGCCAGGGGTCGGGGCTGGCGGGAGACCAAGAGACCCAGTACTTC
>TRBD2|TRBV5-1|few|TRBJ2-1
CASSSGLAGGMRYNEQFF
TGCGCCAGCAGCTCGGGACTAGCGGGAGGGATGCGGTACAATGAGCAGTTCTTC
>NA|TRBV19|many|TRBJ1-5
CATRPLGQTSNQPQHF
TGTGCCACCCGACCCCTCGGACAGACTAGCAATCAGCCCCAGCATTTT
>NA|TRBV18|many|TRBJ2-7
CASSPNGTRSYEQYF
TGTGCCAGCTCACCGAACGGGACGAGATCCTACGAGCAGTACTTC
>TRBD1|TRBV4-1|many|TRBJ2-2
CASSQTGQGANTGELFF
TGCGCCAGCAGCCAAACTGGACAGGGGGCGAACACCGGGGAGCTGTTTTTT
>TRBD1|TRBV5-1|NA|TRBJ1-2
CASSDRTGLNYGYTF
TGCGCCAGCAGCGACCGGACAGGGTTAAACTATGGCTACACCTTC
>NA|TRBV4-3|NA|TRBJ2-7
CASSQDRGPYYEQYF
TGCGCCAGCAGCCAAGATAGGGGACCGTACTACGAGCAGTACTTC
>NA|TRBV7-9|many|TRBJ1-1
CASSLAGGGFEAFF
TGTGCCAGCAGCTTAGCGGGAGGGGGTTTTGAAGCTTTCTTT
>NA|TRBV30|many|TRBJ1-1
CAWTPRQPNTEAFF
TGTGCCTGGACCCCCCGTCAACCAAACACTGAAGCTTTCTTT
>TRBD1|TRBV5-4|few|TRBJ2-5
CASSLAGRAGGSKTQYF
TGTGCCAGCAGCTTGGCCGGTAGGGCAGGGGGTTCAAAGACCCAGTACTTC
>NA|TRBV11-2|NA|TRBJ1-2
CASSRDMRYGYTF
TGTGCCAGCAGCCGGGACATGAGATATGGCTACACCTTC
>NA|TRBV12-3/TRBV12-4|few|TRBJ1-2
CASKVGDLRYTF
TGTGCCAGCAAGGTTGGGGACCTACGCTACACCTTC
>NA|TRBV7-9|many|TRBJ1-1
CASSFPNTEAFF
TGTGCCAGCAGCTTTCCGAACACTGAAGCTTTCTTT
>TRBD2|TRBV27|few|TRBJ2-1
CASTGIAGEGDNEQFF
TGTGCCAGCACCGGAATAGCGGGAGAGGGGGACAATGAGCAGTTCTTC
>NA|TRBV4-3|many|TRBJ1-2
CASSRTAAHNYGYTF
TGCGCCAGCAGCCGTACGGCCGCTCATAACTATGGCTACACCTTC
>NA|TRBV20-1|few|TRBJ2-5
CSARDPKGTSPQTQYF
TGCAGTGCTAGAGATCCCAAAGGGACTTCGCCTCAGACCCAGTACTTC
>TRBD2|TRBV7-2|few|TRBJ2-1
CASSLALAGGFYNEQFF
TGTGCCAGCAGCTTAGCCCTAGCGGGAGGATTCTACAATGAGCAGTTCTTC
>NA|TRBV20-1|few|TRBJ2-1
CSATIWTRTNEQFF
TGCAGTGCCACTATTTGGACGCGAACCAATGAGCAGTTCTTC
>NA|TRBV10-2|many|TRBJ2-2
CASSGLGAGELFF
TGCGCCAGCAGTGGGCTAGGGGCGGGGGAGCTGTTTTTT
>TRBD1|TRBV7-9|NA|TRBJ1-5
CASSPATGEQPQHF
TGTGCCAGCAGCCCAGCAACAGGGGAACAGCCCCAGCATTTT
>NA|TRBV6-2/TRBV6-3|few|TRBJ2-2
CASREGNSNTGELFF
TGTGCCAGCAGGGAGGGGAACTCGAACACCGGGGAGCTGTTTTTT
>TRBD1|TRBV15|few|TRBJ1-1
CATSAYRGKNTEAFF
TGTGCCACCAGCGCATACAGGGGGAAGAACACTGAAGCTTTCTTT
>TRBD1|TRBV18|NA|TRBJ2-1
CASSPKGTGSGNEQFF
TGTGCCAGCTCACCAAAAGGGACAGGGTCGGGCAATGAGCAGTTCTTC
>NA|TRBV4-3|NA|TRBJ1-1
CASSQSNPGEKGGAFF
TGCGCCAGCAGCCAATCGAATCCGGGGGAGAAGGGTGGGGCTTTCTTT
>TRBD1|TRBV9|few|TRBJ2-1
CASSARTGRDNEQFF
TGTGCCAGCAGCGCGCGGACAGGGAGAGACAATGAGCAGTTCTTC
>NA|TRBV5-5|once|TRBJ2-1
CASGPGRLYEQFF
TGTGCCAGCGGCCCCGGGCGCCTCTATGAGCAGTTCTTC
>NA|TRBV24-1|few|TRBJ2-3
CATNAQGMGTDTQYF
TGTGCCACCAACGCCCAGGGTATGGGCACAGATACGCAGTATTTT
>NA|TRBV11-2|many|TRBJ2-1
CASSLAPDNEQFF
TGTGCCAGCAGCTTAGCTCCCGACAATGAGCAGTTCTTC
>TRBD1|TRBV5-1|NA|TRBJ1-1
CASSEDRVTMNTEAFF
TGCGCCAGCAGCGAGGACAGGGTGACAATGAACACTGAAGCTTTCTTT
>NA|TRBV20-1|few|TRBJ1-2
CSARRPGDNYGYTF
TGCAGTGCTAGGCGCCCCGGGGATAACTATGGCTACACCTTC
>NA|TRBV6-5|few|TRBJ1-2
CASSYGGGGNYGYTF
TGTGCCAGCAGTTACGGAGGGGGGGGTAACTATGGCTACACCTTC
>TRBD1|TRBV11-1|few|TRBJ1-2
CASSLGPRQGDGYTF
TGTGCCAGCAGCTTAGGACCCAGACAGGGTGATGGCTACACCTTC
>NA|TRBV7-2|many|TRBJ2-7
CASSPSSAGYEQYF
TGTGCCAGCAGCCCATCATCCGCCGGCTACGAGCAGTACTTC
>NA|TRBV6-1|few|TRBJ1-1
CASSLHRDTEAFF
TGTGCCAGCAGCCTACATCGGGACACTGAAGCTTTCTTT
>TRBD2|TRBV5-6|many|TRBJ2-1
CASSLVSGAYNEQFF
TGTGCCAGCAGCTTGGTTAGCGGGGCGTACAATGAGCAGTTCTTC
>TRBD1|TRBV7-7|many|TRBJ1-5
CASSLDRDQPQHF
TGTGCTAGCAGCTTGGACAGGGACCAGCCCCAGCATTTT
>NA|TRBV29-1|NA|TRBJ1-1
CSGGLPGTEAFF
TGCAGCGGGGGTCTACCAGGGACGGAAGCTTTCTTT
>TRBD1|TRBV12-3/TRBV12-4|few|TRBJ2-3
CASRAGTGARTDTQYF
TGTGCCAGCAGGGCAGGGACAGGTGCCCGCACAGATACGCAGTATTTT
>NA|TRBV4-1|NA|TRBJ2-5
CASSQDAIVETQYF
TGCGCCAGCAGCCAAGATGCCATTGTGGAGACCCAGTACTTC